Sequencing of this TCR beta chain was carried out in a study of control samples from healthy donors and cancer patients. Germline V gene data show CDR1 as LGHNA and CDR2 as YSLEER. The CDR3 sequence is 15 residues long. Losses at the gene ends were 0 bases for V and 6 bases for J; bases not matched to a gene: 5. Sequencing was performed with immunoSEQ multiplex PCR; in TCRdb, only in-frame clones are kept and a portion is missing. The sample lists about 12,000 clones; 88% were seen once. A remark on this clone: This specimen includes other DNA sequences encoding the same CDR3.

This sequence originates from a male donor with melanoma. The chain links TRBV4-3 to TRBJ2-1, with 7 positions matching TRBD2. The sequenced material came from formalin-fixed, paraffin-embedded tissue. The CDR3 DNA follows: TGCGCCAGCAGCCAAGAGGCGGGAGCTGTCAATGAGCAGTTCTTC. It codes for CASSQEAGAVNEQFF.